The present T cell receptor (beta chain) was sequenced within a study of T cell changes during pregnancy in multiple sclerosis (dated by TCRdb to about 2019). Context from the whole study: The study examined how the T cell repertoire changed over the course of pregnancy in women with multiple sclerosis.

As for this clone: What antigen it recognizes has not been identified. No much larger clone is present one base from it, and per-base qualities are unavailable.

Preparation of the library involved the immunoSEQ multiplex PCR assay. Entries here come from immuneACCESS through TCRdb and include only in-frame sequences with V and J called. Some clones fail to appear in such tables; in the studies checked, an unresolved V gene covers under half of the shortfall, and the cause of the remainder is unknown. This sample lists some 41,000 clones; about nine tenths were detected once. The leading ten clones occupy around 0.5% of the sample. The sequenced sample was CD4+ T cells from peripheral blood mononuclear cells, obtained in the third trimester of pregnancy. The receptor comes from a female donor in good health, enrolled as a control in a pregnancy study.

The CDR3 reads CASSSGAGRGAEAFF. The DNA reads TGTGCCAGCTCATCGGGAGCAGGCCGGGGGGCTGAAGCTTTCTTT. The receptor chain draws on TRBV18 and TRBJ1-1; matching of 5 bases hints at TRBD1 as the D gene. Its CDR3 holds 15 amino acids, cysteine through phenylalanine. Of all the DNA, just the CDR3 is kept, 45 bases in frame from base 1. V is shortened by 5 bases, J by 6 bases, and the region joining them spans 19 bases. Sequences KGHSH (CDR1) and LQKENI (CDR2) are obtained from the germline V gene.